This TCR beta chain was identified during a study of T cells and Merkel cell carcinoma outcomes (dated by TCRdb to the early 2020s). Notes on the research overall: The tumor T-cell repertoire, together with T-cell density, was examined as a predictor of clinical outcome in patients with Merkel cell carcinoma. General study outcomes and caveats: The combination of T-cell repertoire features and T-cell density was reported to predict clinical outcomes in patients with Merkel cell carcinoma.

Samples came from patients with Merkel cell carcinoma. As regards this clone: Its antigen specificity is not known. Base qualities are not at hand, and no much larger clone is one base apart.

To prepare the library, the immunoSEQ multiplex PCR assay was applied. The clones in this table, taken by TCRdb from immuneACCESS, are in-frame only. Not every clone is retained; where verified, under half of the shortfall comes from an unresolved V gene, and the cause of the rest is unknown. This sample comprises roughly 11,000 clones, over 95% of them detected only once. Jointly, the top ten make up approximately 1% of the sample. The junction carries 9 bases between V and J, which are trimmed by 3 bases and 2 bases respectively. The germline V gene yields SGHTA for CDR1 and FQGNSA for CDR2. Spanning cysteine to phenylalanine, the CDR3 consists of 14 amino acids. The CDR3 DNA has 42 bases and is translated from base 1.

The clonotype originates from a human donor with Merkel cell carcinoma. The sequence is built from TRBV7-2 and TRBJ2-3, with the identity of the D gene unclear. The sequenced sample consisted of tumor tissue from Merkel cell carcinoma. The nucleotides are TGTGCCAGCAGCTTTGGCAGTACCACAGATACGCAGTATTTT. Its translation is CASSFGSTTDTQYF.